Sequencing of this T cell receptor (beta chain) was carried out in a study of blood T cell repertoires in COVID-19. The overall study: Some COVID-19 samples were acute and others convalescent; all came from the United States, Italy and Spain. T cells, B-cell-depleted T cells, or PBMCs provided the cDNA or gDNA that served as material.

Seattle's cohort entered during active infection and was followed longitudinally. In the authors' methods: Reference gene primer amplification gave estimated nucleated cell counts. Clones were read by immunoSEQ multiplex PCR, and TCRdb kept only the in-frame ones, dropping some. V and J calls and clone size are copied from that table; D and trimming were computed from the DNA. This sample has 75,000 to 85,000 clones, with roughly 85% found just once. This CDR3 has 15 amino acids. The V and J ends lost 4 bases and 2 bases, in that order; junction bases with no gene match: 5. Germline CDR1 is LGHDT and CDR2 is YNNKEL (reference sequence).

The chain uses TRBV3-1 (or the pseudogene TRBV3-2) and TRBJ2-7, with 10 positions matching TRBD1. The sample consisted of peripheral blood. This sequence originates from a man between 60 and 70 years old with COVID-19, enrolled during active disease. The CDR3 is CASSPRDRGPYEQYF. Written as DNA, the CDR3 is TGTGCCAGCAGCCCCCGGGACAGGGGTCCCTACGAGCAGTACTTC.